These T cell receptor beta chains were read from a single sample in a study of CD8 T cells in ankylosing spondylitis. TCRdb ran MiXCR on the 5' RACE reads and lists one entry per CDR3 protein. The data contain roughly 150,000 distinct CDR3 sequences, roughly 30% of them singletons. The specimen was synovial fluid, either unsorted or a sorted T cell fraction (not recorded which). The receptors originated from a male donor with ankylosing spondylitis. The CDR3 runs from the conserved cysteine through the conserved F or W. A D gene is named only where the DNA matches it firmly. The listing skips clone size in some rows; elsewhere it reads once, few, many or a size class.

TRBV20-1	TRBD1	NA	TRBJ2-7	CSARDGDRREINYEQYF	TGCAGTGCTAGAGATGGGGACAGAAGAGAAATTAACTACGAGCAGTACTTC
TRBV10-3	TRBD2	NA	TRBJ2-1	CAISNPSGERGNEQFF	TGTGCCATCAGTAACCCTAGCGGGGAGCGAGGCAATGAGCAGTTCTTC
TRBV12-3/TRBV12-4	NA	NA	TRBJ2-3	CASEKGTDTQYF	TGTGCCAGCGAAAAGGGCACAGATACGCAGTATTTT
TRBV5-1	TRBD1	NA	TRBJ1-1	CASKQGAQAEAFF	TGCGCCAGTAAACAGGGGGCGCAGGCTGAAGCTTTCTTT
TRBV7-3	TRBD1	many	TRBJ1-1	CASSAGGGTNTEAFF	TGTGCCAGCAGCGCAGGGGGGGGCACGAACACTGAAGCTTTCTTT
TRBV10-3	NA	few	TRBJ2-5	CAISVEGETQYF	TGTGCCATCAGTGTGGAGGGAGAGACCCAGTACTTC
TRBV4-1	NA	NA	TRBJ1-5	CASSPVGAGTSNQPQHF	TGCGCCAGCAGCCCCGTGGGGGCAGGGACTAGCAATCAGCCCCAGCATTTT
TRBV5-1	TRBD2	few	TRBJ2-7	CASSLRGGVFEQYF	TGCGCCAGCAGCTTGCGCGGGGGGGTTTTCGAGCAGTACTTC
TRBV15	TRBD2	NA	TRBJ2-2	CATSRFPSGTNTGELFF	TGTGCCACCAGCAGATTCCCTAGCGGGACGAACACCGGGGAGCTGTTTTTT
TRBV28	NA	once	TRBJ2-1	CASSLAYYNEQFF	TGTGCCAGCAGTTTAGCGTATTACAATGAGCAGTTCTTC
TRBV20-1	NA	NA	TRBJ1-1	CSARLRDIQAFF	TGCAGTGCTAGACTTAGGGACATCCAAGCTTTCTTT
TRBV3-1	NA	few	TRBJ2-1	CASSQGGGSSYNEQFF	TGTGCCAGCAGCCAAGGGGGTGGCAGCTCCTACAATGAGCAGTTCTTC
TRBV5-1	NA	NA	TRBJ2-7	CASSSTTSLGEQYF	TGCGCCAGCAGCTCTACGACTAGTCTCGGCGAGCAGTACTTC
TRBV2	NA	many	TRBJ1-5	CASSLGGGARPQHF	TGTGCCAGCTCCCTAGGGGGAGGAGCAAGACCCCAGCATTTT
TRBV6-1	NA	NA	TRBJ2-1	CASSERVRAPYNEQFF	TGTGCCAGCAGTGAAAGAGTCAGGGCACCGTACAATGAGCAGTTCTTC
TRBV18	NA	NA	TRBJ2-3	CASSPGPGADTQYF	TGTGCCAGCTCACCGGGGCCGGGCGCAGATACGCAGTATTTT
TRBV25-1	NA	NA	TRBJ2-7	CASSDAGAPPYEQYF	TGTGCCAGCAGTGACGCAGGGGCTCCTCCCTACGAGCAGTACTTC
TRBV2	NA	NA	TRBJ1-4	CASGNRDEKLFF	TGTGCCAGCGGCAACCGGGACGAAAAACTGTTTTTT
TRBV7-2	NA	NA	TRBJ2-1	CASTPHQANNEQFF	TGTGCCAGCACCCCCCACCAGGCTAACAATGAGCAGTTCTTC
TRBV20-1	TRBD1	NA	TRBJ1-2	CSARGDRALWGYGYTF	TGCAGTGCTAGGGGGGACAGGGCCCTCTGGGGCTATGGCTACACCTTC
TRBV4-3	NA	NA	TRBJ2-2	CASSQIGNTGELFF	TGCGCCAGCAGCCAAATAGGGAACACCGGGGAGCTGTTTTTT
TRBV6-2/TRBV6-3	NA	few	TRBJ1-2	CASSFRSDGYTF	TGTGCCAGCAGTTTTAGGAGCGATGGCTACACCTTC
TRBV19	NA	NA	TRBJ1-5	CASSIGQSNQPQHF	TGTGCCAGTAGTATAGGACAAAGCAATCAGCCCCAGCATTTT
TRBV3-1	TRBD2	NA	TRBJ2-2	CASSQGGTGGGELFF	TGTGCCAGCAGCCAAGGCGGAACGGGGGGCGGGGAGCTGTTTTTT
TRBV20-1	NA	NA	TRBJ1-3	CSATGSAGNTIYF	TGCAGTGCTACAGGGTCTGCTGGAAACACCATATATTTT
TRBV12-3/TRBV12-4	TRBD2	NA	TRBJ2-7	CASSPALPRLADEGYEQYF	TGTGCCAGCAGTCCCGCCCTACCCCGACTAGCGGATGAGGGCTACGAGCAGTACTTC
TRBV10-3	TRBD1	few	TRBJ2-1	CAISEPGQGASHEQFF	TGTGCCATCAGTGAGCCGGGACAGGGGGCCTCCCATGAGCAGTTCTTC
TRBV5-4	TRBD2	NA	TRBJ2-1	CASSLGGLAGERNEQFF	TGTGCCAGCAGCTTAGGGGGACTAGCGGGAGAACGGAATGAGCAGTTCTTC
TRBV7-2	TRBD2	NA	TRBJ2-5	CASSLESGRRETQYF	TGTGCCAGCAGCTTAGAAAGCGGGAGGAGGGAGACCCAGTACTTC
TRBV20-1	NA	NA	TRBJ1-4	CSAPPGGRNNEKLFF	TGCAGTGCCCCCCCTGGGGGACGGAATAATGAAAAACTGTTTTTT
TRBV12-3/TRBV12-4	NA	NA	TRBJ1-5	CASSLAAGRLQHF	TGTGCCAGCAGCCTCGCTGCGGGCAGGCTCCAGCATTTT
TRBV5-1	NA	NA	TRBJ1-4	CASSLAGQGLGNEKLFF	TGCGCCAGCAGCTTGGCCGGGCAGGGGCTTGGAAATGAAAAACTGTTTTTT
TRBV4-2	NA	NA	TRBJ1-2	CASSQDTTFNSGYTF	TGTGCCAGCAGCCAAGATACAACATTCAACTCGGGCTACACCTTC
TRBV12-3/TRBV12-4	NA	few	TRBJ1-1	CASSALNTEAFF	TGTGCCAGCAGTGCTTTGAACACTGAAGCTTTCTTT
TRBV7-2	NA	NA	TRBJ1-1	CASSLGGTLNTEAFF	TGTGCCAGCAGCTTAGGAGGGACACTGAACACTGAAGCTTTCTTT
TRBV3-1	NA	NA	TRBJ2-7	CASSQRGAYYEQYF	TGTGCCAGCAGCCAAAGAGGGGCCTACTACGAGCAGTACTTC
TRBV3-1	TRBD2	NA	TRBJ2-3	CASSLTSGNTDTQYF	TGTGCCAGCAGCCTAACTAGCGGGAACACAGATACGCAGTATTTT
TRBV27	TRBD1	NA	TRBJ1-1	CASSLSEGAKAFF	TGTGCCAGCAGTTTATCGGAGGGGGCTAAAGCTTTCTTT
TRBV25-1	TRBD1	few	TRBJ2-3	CASSGSRTGESTDTQYF	TGTGCCAGCAGTGGGTCCCGGACAGGGGAAAGCACAGATACGCAGTATTTT
TRBV20-1	TRBD2	NA	TRBJ2-7	CSARSLAESSYEQYF	TGCAGTGCTAGAAGTCTAGCGGAAAGCTCCTACGAGCAGTACTTC
TRBV20-1	TRBD2	NA	TRBJ2-1	CSAQNRLAGGNNEQFF	TGCAGTGCCCAAAACCGACTAGCGGGAGGCAACAATGAGCAGTTCTTC
TRBV7-2	TRBD2	few	TRBJ2-1	CASSSTSSGRAHEQFF	TGTGCCAGCAGCTCGACATCTAGCGGGAGGGCCCATGAGCAGTTCTTC
TRBV20-1	NA	NA	TRBJ2-5	CSARVSNQETQYF	TGCAGTGCTAGAGTTTCCAACCAAGAGACCCAGTACTTC
TRBV11-2	NA	NA	TRBJ1-1	CASSLRRGDTEAFF	TGTGCCAGCAGCTTAAGGAGGGGGGACACTGAAGCTTTCTTT
TRBV20-1	NA	NA	TRBJ1-1	CSTIPLLTQLRTAGFAEAFF	TGCAGTACTATACCCCTCCTGACGCAACTCAGAACTGCAGGTTTCGCTGAAGCTTTCTTT